Listed here are 14 T cell receptor beta chains from one sample, sequenced in a study of T cell repertoires in cytomegalovirus infection. A single record per CDR3 protein comes from TCRdb applying MiXCR to the reads. The sample consists of around 240,000 distinct CDR3 sequences, approximately 22% of them appearing once. The sequenced material came from CD8+ T cells from PBMCs. The receptors were gathered from a human donor in good health (CMV status not recorded). Some clones in this sample may be carry-over from other donors' samples.

J is TRBJ2-3 and V is TRBV10-3; D possibly uses TRBD1 or TRBD2 (5 bases each). This CDR3 spans 14 amino acids. CDR1 is ENHRY, CDR2 SYGVKD, per germline. Trimming stripped 10 bases from V and 1 base from J, with 15 bases between. CDR3 DNA: TGTGCCACCGTGGGGGAGTGGGGCACAGATACGCAGTATTTT. As protein: CATVGEWGTDTQYF.

A few counts support this clonotype. V is TRBV23-1 and J is TRBJ1-1; 8 bases map to TRBD1. TRBV23-1 carries the ORF label, with uncertain function. V was clipped by 4 bases and J by 2 bases; unmatched bases: 6. This CDR3 contains 15 residues. CDR3 DNA sequence: TGCGCCAGCAGTCCCCGGGACAGGTTCAACACTGAAGCTTTCTTT. This sequence encodes CASSPRDRFNTEAFF.

This clonotype was recorded many times. The V gene is TRBV20-1, the J gene TRBJ2-1, with 9 bases matching TRBD2. The V and J ends lost 0 bases and 4 bases, in that order; junction bases with no gene match: 4. The V gene's germline CDR1 is DFQATT and CDR2 SNEGSKA (reference sequence). This CDR3 is 15 amino acids long. The CDR3 DNA reads as TGCAGTGCTAGAGATTATAGCGGGGGTTACAATGAGCAGTTCTTC. Its protein is CSARDYSGGYNEQFF.

In its sample, this clonotype was seen a few times. The rearrangement links TRBV9 to TRBJ2-7, with 7 bases aligning to TRBD2. This CDR3 region has 15 residues. Germline lookup yields CDR1 SGDLS and CDR2 YYNGEE. The V gene end was trimmed by 4 bases and the J gene end by 2 bases; junction bases not matched to a gene: 9. This CDR3 reads CASSNGLGRTYEQYF. The CDR3 DNA reads TGTGCCAGCAGCAACGGACTAGGGCGAACCTACGAGCAGTACTTC.

In its sample, this clonotype was seen a few times. This chain joins TRBV24-1 and TRBJ1-5; D might be TRBD1 (5 bases). The V and J ends lost 3 bases and 3 bases respectively, with 11 bases between them. The CDR3 totals 15 residues. Germline CDR1 KGHDR, CDR2 SFDVKD. The CDR3 is CATSDRDVSNQPQHF. The CDR3 DNA is TGTGCCACCAGTGATAGGGACGTTTCCAATCAGCCCCAGCATTTT.

Only a few counts were recorded for this clonotype. V usage is TRBV5-4 and J usage is TRBJ1-2, with a possible D match to TRBD1 (6 bases). CDR1 SGHNT and CDR2 YYREEE come from the germline V gene (reference sequence). V lost 1 base to trimming and J lost 4 bases, with 11 bases between them. CDR3 length: 14 residues. The CDR3 DNA is TGTGCCAGCAGCTTGTCGTCAGGGGCCTATGGCTACACCTTC. This gives the protein CASSLSSGAYGYTF. Filled out from reference TRBV5-4 and TRBJ1-2, the complete variable domain reads ETGVTQSPTHLIKTRGQQVTLRCSSQSGHNTVSWYQQALGQGPQFIFQYYREEENGRGNFPPRFSGLQFPNYSSELNVNALELDDSALYLCASSLSSGAYGYTFGSGTRLTVV.

Ten or more counts support this clonotype. V usage is TRBV28 and J usage is TRBJ1-1; 7 bases align to TRBD1. Germline trimming cut 3 bases from V and 4 bases from J; bases unmatched to any gene: 5. Germline-derived CDR1 and CDR2 are MDHEN and SYDVKM. This CDR3 is 14 amino acids long. CDR3 in amino acids: CASSFQTGTTEAFF. The CDR3 DNA reads as TGTGCCAGCAGTTTCCAGACAGGGACCACTGAAGCTTTCTTT.

CDR3 in DNA: TGCAGTGCTAGGACTAGCGACTTCACCGGGGAGCTGTTTTTT. It codes for CSARTSDFTGELFF. The rearrangement uses TRBV20-1 and TRBJ2-2, with TRBD2 matching 8 bases. The CDR3 runs to 14 residues. Per the germline V gene, CDR1 is DFQATT and CDR2 is SNEGSKA (reference sequence). V lost 3 bases, J lost 4 bases, and 4 bases stayed unmatched.

The rearrangement joins TRBV29-1 to TRBJ1-2; D remains unclear. Germline lookup yields CDR1 SQVTM and CDR2 ANQGSEA. The V gene lost 3 bases and the J gene lost 1 base, with 12 bases spanning the gap. CDR3 length: 14 residues. In DNA, the CDR3 is TGCAGCGTTGACGCACAGCTTAATAACTATGGCTACACCTTC. Translated, it gives CSVDAQLNNYGYTF. The whole variable domain, remainder taken from reference TRBV29-1 and TRBJ1-2, is SAVISQKPSRDICQRGTSLTIQCQVDSQVTMMFWYRQQPGQSLTLIATANQGSEATYESGFVIDKFPISRPNLTFSTLTVSNMSPEDSSIYLCSVDAQLNNYGYTFGSGTRLTVV.

V gene TRBV6-1 combines with J gene TRBJ2-1; TRBD2 matches 8 bases. Germline V gives CDR1 MNHNS, CDR2 SASEGT. This CDR3 region has 14 residues. Trimming removed 6 bases from V and 3 bases from J; junction bases left unmatched: 4. The CDR3 is CASSGRDLYNEQFF. CDR3 nucleotides: TGTGCCAGCAGCGGGAGGGACCTCTACAATGAGCAGTTCTTC.

V is TRBV7-4 and J is TRBJ2-7, with D perhaps TRBD1 (7 bases). The CDR3 contains 15 residues. Trimming took 4 bases from V and 0 from J, leaving 13 bases between them. Germline V gene lookup returns CDR1 SGHVT and CDR2 SQSDAQ. For the CDR3, the DNA is TGTGCCAGCAGCTCAGGGGGGACAAACTCCTACGAGCAGTACTTC. Its translation: CASSSGGTNSYEQYF.

The rearrangement uses TRBV19 and TRBJ2-3; 7 bases line up with TRBD2. Germline CDR1 LNHDA, CDR2 SQIVND (reference sequence). Trimming cost V 5 bases and J 4 bases; bases outside gene matches: 9. The CDR3 contains 15 residues. The CDR3 DNA is TGTGCCAGTAGTTTTCGGCGGGGGTCCCCAGATACGCAGTATTTT. Protein product: CASSFRRGSPDTQYF.

This chain joins TRBV20-1 and TRBJ2-3, with TRBD2 identical over 8 bases. The ends lost 0 bases at V and 0 bases at J; junction bases unmatched: 2. Germline loops: CDR1 DFQATT, CDR2 SNEGSKA (reference sequence). This CDR3 contains 15 residues. The CDR3 sequence: CSARDGGGSTDTQYF. The CDR3 coding sequence is TGCAGTGCTAGAGATGGCGGGGGGAGCACAGATACGCAGTATTTT.

The table lists this clonotype with a few counts. V and J are TRBV29-1 and TRBJ1-1; TRBD1 is a possible D gene (6 bases). The CDR3 extends over 13 amino acids. The V gene's germline CDR1 is SQVTM and CDR2 ANQGSEA. V dropped 2 bases and J dropped 4 bases, with 11 bases sitting between them. The CDR3: CSVEKGGGTEAFF. In DNA, the CDR3 is TGCAGCGTTGAAAAGGGGGGAGGCACTGAAGCTTTCTTT. The whole variable domain, remainder taken from reference TRBV29-1 and TRBJ1-1, is SAVISQKPSRDICQRGTSLTIQCQVDSQVTMMFWYRQQPGQSLTLIATANQGSEATYESGFVIDKFPISRPNLTFSTLTVSNMSPEDSSIYLCSVEKGGGTEAFFGQGTRLTVV.